The 22 T cell receptor beta chains in this list originate from one sample, sequenced in a study of shared clonotypes between healthy human individuals. The assay was immunoSEQ multiplex PCR, and TCRdb's table has in-frame clones only and misses some. The sample lists 400,000 to 600,000 clones, 75% to 85% occurring once. The sample taken for sequencing was PBMCs. The receptor set was obtained from a woman between 40 and 55 years old in good health. Some clones in this sample may be carry-over from other donors' samples.

The CDR3 protein is CASSPSRDRLDQPQHF. The CDR3 DNA sequence: TGCGCCAGCAGCCCCTCTAGGGACAGGCTGGATCAGCCCCAGCATTTT. V is TRBV4-1 and J is TRBJ1-5, with 8 nucleotides matching TRBD1. Germline loops: CDR1 MGHRA, CDR2 YSYEKL. The CDR3 runs 16 residues. Trimming at V came to 4 bases and at J to 5 bases, leaving 10 bases not matched to a gene.

The CDR3 coding sequence is TGCGCCAGCAGCTTGGCTGGCCTGGCTGGGGGCGTAGAGACCCAGTACTTC. Its translation: CASSLAGLAGGVETQYF. The J gene is TRBJ2-5, the V gene TRBV5-1, with D possibly TRBD1 on 6 matching bases. With 0 bases removed from V and 4 bases from J, the gap between germline ends came to 19 bases. The CDR3 has 17 amino acids. Germline lookup yields CDR1 SGHRS and CDR2 YFSETQ. Variable domain in full (rest from reference TRBV5-1 and TRBJ2-5): KAGVTQTPRYLIKTRGQQVTLSCSPISGHRSVSWYQQTPGQGLQFLFEYFSETQRNKGNFPGRFSGRQFSNSRSEMNVSTLELGDSALYLCASSLAGLAGGVETQYFGPGTRLLVL.

V gene TRBV19 combines with J gene TRBJ1-5; no reliable D call. This CDR3 region has 16 residues. V was shortened by 6 bases and J by 1 base, with 16 bases between the two germline ends. Germline assignment: CDR1 LNHDA and CDR2 SQIVND (reference sequence). CDR3 region: CASRPTGLYSNQPQHF. CDR3 DNA sequence: TGTGCCAGTAGACCGACGGGCCTCTACAGCAATCAGCCCCAGCATTTT.

The chain is built from TRBV11-2 and TRBJ2-5, with D maybe TRBD2 (6 bases). V was cut by 0 bases and J by 9 bases, with 11 bases left in between. CDR1 is SGHAT, CDR2 FQNNGV, per germline. The CDR3 has 13 residues. This CDR3 reads CASSLDLEGAQYF. The CDR3, as DNA: TGTGCCAGCAGCTTAGATCTGGAGGGCGCCCAGTACTTC.

This clone was recorded at least ten times. V usage is TRBV19 and J usage is TRBJ2-7; TRBD2 matches at 9 bases. Germline V lookup: CDR1 LNHDA, CDR2 SQIVND (reference sequence). The CDR3 has 15 residues. Losses at the gene ends were 1 base for V and 3 bases for J; bases not matched to a gene: 4. In DNA form, the CDR3 reads TGTGCCAGTAGTATAGGACTAGCGGAGAGCTACGAGCAGTACTTC. It yields the protein CASSIGLAESYEQYF.

Concerning this clone: Relative to the germline gene, one junction end is altered; a read error may explain this. V usage is TRBV7-7 and J usage is TRBJ2-7, with 8 bases identical to TRBD2. Per the germline V gene, CDR1 is SSHAT and CDR2 is FNYEAQ (reference sequence). The CDR3 is 14 amino acids. CDR3 nucleotides: TGTGCTAGCAGCTTAGACCCCCGCGGGGGGGAGCAGTACTTC. It translates to CASSLDPRGGEQYF. Full variable domain (missing parts from reference TRBV7-7 and TRBJ2-7): GAGVSQSPRYKVTKRGQDVTLRCDPISSHATLYWYQQALGQGPEFLTYFNYEAQPDKSGLPSDRFSAERPEGSISTLTIQRTEQRDSAMYRCASSLDPRGGEQYFGPGTRLTVT.

Concerning this clone: This sequence may be a read error, since a much larger clone differs from it by one base. Other DNA sequences in the same sample also yield this CDR3. The chain couples TRBV5-1 to TRBJ1-1; D is unresolved. Trimming pared 0 bases from V and 1 base from J, leaving 4 bases between. The germline V gene has CDR1 SGHRS and CDR2 YFSETQ. The CDR3 consists of 13 residues. CDR3: CASSLETNTEAFF. The DNA for the CDR3 is TGCGCCAGCAGCTTGGAAACGAACACTGAAGCTTTCTTT.

The V and J genes are TRBV7-6 and TRBJ1-2; maybe TRBD1 (5 bases). The CDR3 has 14 residues. Germline CDR1 SGHVS, CDR2 FNYEAQ. V was cut by 8 bases and J by 3 bases, with 16 bases left in between. The CDR3 is CASGDTVGDYGYTF. The CDR3 DNA sequence: TGTGCCAGCGGCGATACGGTAGGGGACTATGGCTACACCTTC.

The chain recombines TRBV7-8 with TRBJ2-1, with D perhaps TRBD2 (6 bases). The CDR3 is 15 amino acids. The V and J ends lost 5 bases and 2 bases respectively, with 13 bases between them. Germline V gives CDR1 SGHVS, CDR2 FQNEAQ. The chain's CDR3 is CASSPRGLPYNEQFF. Written as DNA, the CDR3 is TGTGCCAGCAGCCCGCGCGGACTACCCTACAATGAGCAGTTCTTC.

The table lists this clone with a count of one. The J gene is TRBJ1-5, the V gene TRBV4-1; no definite D call. The CDR3 is 15 residues long. Trimming shortened V by 1 base and J by 1 base, and 8 bases separated the two germline ends. CDR1 and CDR2 from the germline V gene are MGHRA and YSYEKL. The DNA of the CDR3 is TGCGCCAGCAGCCAAGGTCAGCTCAGCAATCAGCCCCAGCATTTT. As protein: CASSQGQLSNQPQHF.

The table lists this clone with a count of one. The chain combines TRBV4-1 with TRBJ1-2; 10 nucleotides align to TRBD1. The V segment lost 1 base and the J segment 7 bases; nucleotides outside the gene matches: 3. The CDR3 is made up of 14 amino acids. Germline V lookup: CDR1 MGHRA, CDR2 YSYEKL. Here the CDR3 reads CASSQGTGGGGYTF. The CDR3 DNA is TGCGCCAGCAGCCAAGGGACAGGGGGTGGTGGCTACACCTTC.

The CDR3 DNA sequence: TGTGCCAGCAGCCCAGGACCGAGCCATAACTATGGCTACACCTTC. Its protein is CASSPGPSHNYGYTF. The chain links TRBV7-9 to TRBJ1-2; D gene unclear. Per germline, CDR1 SEHNR and CDR2 FQNEAQ (reference sequence). The CDR3 spans 15 residues. The ends were cut back, 5 bases at V and 1 base at J, with 14 bases in the middle. Based on the CDR3 plus reference TRBV7-9 and TRBJ1-2, the full variable domain is DTGVSQNPRHKITKRGQNVTFRCDPISEHNRLYWYRQTLGQGPEFLTYFQNEAQLEKSRLLSDRFSAERPKGSFSTLEIQRTEQGDSAMYLCASSPGPSHNYGYTFGSGTRLTVV.

This chain joins TRBV11-2 and TRBJ2-2; possibly TRBD1 or TRBD2 for D (5 bases each). With 3 bases removed from V and 2 bases from J, the gap between germline ends came to 13 bases. The CDR3 sequence is 16 residues long. Germline V gives CDR1 SGHAT, CDR2 FQNNGV. The DNA of the CDR3 is TGTGCCAGCAGCTTCACAGGACTCCGCAACACCGGGGAGCTGTTTTTT. As protein: CASSFTGLRNTGELFF.

This rearrangement joins TRBV6-5 to TRBJ2-7, with D perhaps TRBD1 (6 bases). Germline assignment: CDR1 MNHEY and CDR2 SVGAGI. This CDR3 is 14 amino acids long. V was clipped by 2 bases and J by 0 bases, with 8 bases between them. The CDR3 coding sequence is TGTGCCAGCAGTTACGGGGGCGGCTCCTACGAGCAGTACTTC. Translated: CASSYGGGSYEQYF.

To note about this clone: Different DNA sequences within this sample yield the same CDR3. The chain recombines TRBV6-1 with TRBJ1-5, with TRBD1 as a possible D gene (6 bases). CDR3 size: 14 residues. Trimming removed 5 bases from V and 2 bases from J, with 10 bases in between. Germline V gene data show CDR1 as MNHNS and CDR2 as SASEGT. DNA for the CDR3: TGTGCCAGCAGTAACCGACAGGGCAATCAGCCCCAGCATTTT. It is translated as CASSNRQGNQPQHF.

This clone was recorded only once. The chain links TRBV2 to TRBJ2-7; 10 bases fit TRBD1. CDR1 is SNHLY and CDR2 is FYNNEI in the germline V gene. The CDR3 spans 14 residues. J lost 6 bases, V lost 5 bases, and 7 bases had no gene match. For the CDR3, the DNA is TGTGCCAGCAGTCTCCGGGACAGGGGTCGCGAGCAGTACTTC. Its translation is CASSLRDRGREQYF.

This clone was picked up one time. This could be a read error, since a much larger clone is one nucleotide away. The genes are TRBV2 and TRBJ1-5; a weak D match, TRBD1 (5 bases). Per the germline V gene, CDR1 is SNHLY and CDR2 is FYNNEI. The CDR3 is made up of 14 amino acids. The CDR3 spells CASSPQGSNQPRHF. Written as DNA, the CDR3 is TGTGCCAGCAGTCCTCAGGGTAGCAATCAGCCCCGGCATTTT.

The V and J genes are TRBV30 and TRBJ2-2; tentative D call: TRBD2 (5 bases). V shed 2 bases and J shed 0 bases, with 16 bases lying between them. The CDR3 loop spans 17 amino acids. Germline loops: CDR1 GTSNPN, CDR2 SVGIG (reference sequence). CDR3 nucleotides: TGTGCCTGGAGTAGGGTTGGAGGCGGGTCGAACACCGGGGAGCTGTTTTTT. Encoded protein: CAWSRVGGGSNTGELFF.

The chain has TRBV7-9 and TRBJ2-7; D ambiguous. This CDR3 has 14 residues. Looked up from germline, CDR1 is SEHNR and CDR2 is FQNEAQ (reference sequence). Deletions cut 2 bases from V and 1 base from J, with 9 bases between. The CDR3 DNA follows: TGTGCCAGCAGCTTACAGGACGGTTCCTACGAGCAGTACTTC. This gives the protein CASSLQDGSYEQYF.

In this sample, this clone turned up a few times. The chain couples TRBV21-1 to TRBJ2-5; TRBD1, the table's D call, was not compared with the DNA. TRBV21-1 is flagged as a pseudogene. The CDR3 spans 16 residues. The CDR3 DNA sequence: TGTGCCAGCGGGCCCCGACAGGGGGTAAATAAAGAGACCCAGTACTTC. Translation gives CASGPRQGVNKETQYF.

This clone has at least ten counts. V is TRBV28 and J is TRBJ2-7; D possibly uses TRBD1 or TRBD2 (5 bases each). The CDR3 covers 13 residues. V was trimmed by 8 bases and J by 4 bases, leaving 15 bases between them. Germline V gene lookup returns CDR1 MDHEN and CDR2 SYDVKM. The CDR3 DNA is TGTGCCAGCCGCCGGGGCAGGCAGTACGAGCAGTACTTC. Translation: CASRRGRQYEQYF.

This chain uses TRBV5-8 with TRBJ1-3; D gene unclear. Per the germline V gene, CDR1 is SGHTS and CDR2 is YDEGEE. The CDR3 extends over 16 amino acids. Between the trimmed V and J ends, which lost 3 bases and 0 bases, there was a span of 13 bases. DNA for the CDR3: TGTGCCAGCAGCTACTTACAGCCGAGCTCTGGAAACACCATATATTTT. It specifies CASSYLQPSSGNTIYF.